A single sample is the source of the 14 T cell receptor beta chains below, sequenced in a study of shared clonotypes between healthy human individuals. Selected positively for CCR7 and CD45RO-negative, naive CD8 cells excluded terminally differentiated effector memory CD45RA+ cells. The table came from immunoSEQ multiplex PCR; TCRdb's copy has only in-frame clones and leaves some out. Among about 2.2 million clones listed, about 93% were seen once. The specimen sequenced was naive CD8+ T cells from PBMCs. The source of these receptors is a man younger than 35 in good health. Some clones in this sample may be carry-over from other donors' samples.

The rearrangement links TRBV18 to TRBJ2-7; D call uncertain. The V end was cut by 3 bases, the J end by 0 bases, with 9 bases between. The CDR3 is 14 amino acids. CDR1 is KGHSH and CDR2 is LQKENI in the germline V gene. The CDR3 nucleotides are TGTGCCAGCTCACCGGTACAGACCTCCTACGAGCAGTACTTC. It is translated as CASSPVQTSYEQYF.

The chain uses TRBV7-9 and TRBJ2-5; the match to TRBD2 covers 7 bases. Trimming removed 5 bases from V and 7 bases from J; junction bases left unmatched: 4. The germline gives CDR1 SEHNR, CDR2 FQNEAQ (reference sequence). CDR3 length equals 12 residues. DNA of the CDR3: TGTGCCAGCAGCCCAACGGGAGGGACCCAGTACTTC. It is translated as CASSPTGGTQYF.

The gene calls are TRBV16 and TRBJ1-2, with TRBD1 as a possible D gene (5 bases). The V end lost 2 bases, the J end lost 2 bases, and 12 bases lay between the germline ends. The CDR3 consists of 15 residues. The germline gives CDR1 KGHSY, CDR2 FQNENV. The CDR3 spells CASSQGRDGNYGYTF. CDR3 bases: TGTGCCAGCAGCCAAGGGAGGGACGGCAACTATGGCTACACCTTC.

The rearrangement uses TRBV19 and TRBJ2-7; a possible D gene is TRBD2 (7 bases). Trimming stripped 6 bases from V and 6 bases from J, with 18 bases between. Germline-derived CDR1 and CDR2 are LNHDA and SQIVND (reference sequence). This CDR3 is 14 amino acids long. CDR3: CASSAAGARGEQYF. CDR3 nucleotides: TGTGCCAGTAGCGCCGCGGGGGCAAGAGGCGAGCAGTACTTC.

The chain couples TRBV15 to TRBJ2-1, with TRBD2 matching over 9 bases. Losses at the gene ends were 1 base for V and 3 bases for J; bases not matched to a gene: 4. The CDR3 covers 16 residues. CDR1 is LNHNV, CDR2 YYDKDF, per germline (reference sequence). The CDR3 coding sequence is TGTGCCACCAGCAGAGGTTTAGCGGGAGTCTACAATGAGCAGTTCTTC. It codes for CATSRGLAGVYNEQFF.

The chain combines TRBV7-2 with TRBJ2-3; D call uncertain. CDR1 and CDR2 from the germline V gene are SGHTA and FQGNSA. V lost 1 base and J lost 0, with 8 bases in between. The CDR3 consists of 15 residues. Written as DNA, the CDR3 is TGTGCCAGCAGCTTAGGTGTAATTAGCACAGATACGCAGTATTTT. It specifies CASSLGVISTDTQYF.

The chain couples TRBV28 to TRBJ2-2; a possible D gene is TRBD2 (5 bases). The CDR3 is made up of 14 amino acids. V lost 3 bases and J 5 bases, leaving 10 bases between the germline ends. Germline V gene sequence: CDR1 MDHEN, CDR2 SYDVKM. The CDR3: CASSFRPGTGELFF. The CDR3 DNA reads as TGTGCCAGCAGTTTTCGCCCGGGAACCGGGGAGCTGTTTTTT.

As for this clone: The same CDR3 arises from other DNA sequences in this sample as well. The chain uses TRBV7-2 and TRBJ2-7; TRBD2 matches 8 bases. CDR3 length equals 15 residues. With V trimmed by 1 base and J by 1 base, 3 bases remained unmatched. Germline lookup yields CDR1 SGHTA and CDR2 FQGNSA. CDR3 loop: CASSLGASGSYEQYF. The DNA for the CDR3 is TGTGCCAGCAGCTTAGGGGCTAGCGGGTCCTACGAGCAGTACTTC.

V usage is TRBV11-2 and J usage is TRBJ1-1; 8 nucleotides agree with TRBD1. Trimming took 3 bases from V and 8 from J; bases not matched to a gene: 5. The CDR3 runs to 13 residues. Germline CDR1 is SGHAT and CDR2 is FQNNGV. The CDR3 DNA is TGTGCCAGCAGCTTGGACAGGGTATGGGAAGCTTTCTTT. Translating it yields CASSLDRVWEAFF. Based on the CDR3 plus reference TRBV11-2 and TRBJ1-1, the full variable domain is EAGVAQSPRYKIIEKRQSVAFWCNPISGHATLYWYQQILGQGPKLLIQFQNNGVVDDSQLPKDRFSAERLKGVDSTLKIQPAKLEDSAVYLCASSLDRVWEAFFGQGTRLTVV.

The rearrangement links TRBV28 to TRBJ1-5; D possibly corresponds to TRBD1 (5 bases). The CDR3 covers 15 residues. The V end lost 5 bases, the J end lost 3 bases, and 14 bases lay between the germline ends. In germline, CDR1 is MDHEN, CDR2 SYDVKM. The CDR3 spells CASSIDRTYNQPQHF. CDR3 nucleotide sequence: TGTGCCAGCAGTATAGACAGAACTTACAATCAGCCCCAGCATTTT.

The chain links TRBV9 to TRBJ2-2; 10 bases align to TRBD2. In germline, CDR1 is SGDLS, CDR2 YYNGEE. The CDR3 is 16 amino acids. The junction had 5 bases not matched to a gene; V was cut back by 4 bases and J by 2 bases. CDR3 nucleotides: TGTGCCAGCAGCCTCTGGACTAGCGGAAACACCGGGGAGCTGTTTTTT. The encoded protein is CASSLWTSGNTGELFF.

This clone came up once. The rearrangement joins TRBV6-5 to TRBJ2-5; 7 nucleotides line up with TRBD1. Germline V gene data show CDR1 as MNHEY and CDR2 as SVGAGI. The CDR3 runs 15 residues. The V and J ends lost 4 bases and 1 base, in that order; junction bases with no gene match: 6. CDR3 DNA sequence: TGTGCCAGCAGTTCCCCGGGACAGCTCCAAGAGACCCAGTACTTC. As protein: CASSSPGQLQETQYF.

This chain uses TRBV7-6 with TRBJ2-1; 12 bases agree with TRBD2. The V and J ends lost 5 bases and 8 bases, in that order; junction bases with no gene match: 4. Germline V gene sequence: CDR1 SGHVS, CDR2 FNYEAQ. The length of the CDR3 is 14 residues. Here the CDR3 DNA reads TGTGCCAGCAGCCGACTAGCGGGAGTCGATGAGCAGTTCTTC. It codes for CASSRLAGVDEQFF.

This chain joins TRBV6-5 and TRBJ1-2; D gene ambiguous. The CDR3 loop spans 13 amino acids. The V gene's germline CDR1 is MNHEY and CDR2 SVGAGI. Trimming took off 2 bases at V and 5 bases at J, with 9 bases between the two ends. For the CDR3, the DNA is TGTGCCAGCAGTTACACTGCAGATTATGGCTACACCTTC. Protein: CASSYTADYGYTF.